The 5 T cell receptor beta chains presented below share a single source sample, sequenced in a study of blood T cells in healthy people across ages. Sample-barcoded 5' priming and a J-beta primer mix drove a second PCR of 7 to 11 cycles. TCRdb passed the 5' RACE reads through MiXCR, listing each CDR3 protein once. The profile shows around 1,800,000 distinct CDR3 sequences, about 39% of them singletons. Sequencing input: blood. The receptors shown here come from a human donor in good health.

This chain links TRBV11-3 with TRBJ2-3; D might be TRBD2 (7 bases). The CDR3 extends over 16 amino acids. V was pared by 6 bases and J by 6 bases, with 22 bases between. The germline gives CDR1 SGHNT, CDR2 YENEEA. In DNA, the CDR3 is TGTGCCAGCAGTCTGCTGAGAGGGGGGGCCTCCGATACGCAGTATTTT. Its protein is CASSLLRGGASDTQYF.

This clonotype was seen a few times. The rearrangement joins TRBV5-5 to TRBJ2-1; no firm D call. CDR3 length: 17 residues. The V and J ends lost 3 bases and 0 bases respectively, with 16 bases between them. Germline assignment: CDR1 SGHKS and CDR2 YYEKEE (reference sequence). The CDR3 loop is CASSSPEDASSYNEQFF. CDR3 nucleotide sequence: TGTGCCAGCAGCTCACCCGAGGACGCCTCCTCCTACAATGAGCAGTTCTTC.

This chain joins TRBV10-3 and TRBJ2-1, with 14 bases that match TRBD2. CDR1 is ENHRY, CDR2 SYGVKD, per germline. The ends lost 7 bases at V and 5 bases at J; junction bases unmatched: 7. This CDR3 region has 16 residues. CDR3 nucleotides: TGTGCCATCACCTCAGGACTAGCGGGGGGCCACAATGAGCAGTTCTTC. Its translation: CAITSGLAGGHNEQFF.

The chain has TRBV21-1 and TRBJ2-3. TRBV21-1 is reported as a pseudogene. The CDR3 spans 13 residues. Written as DNA, the CDR3 is TGTGCCAGCAGCGTGGTGGTGCCAGATACGCAGTATTTT. This encodes CASSVVVPDTQYF.

This clonotype was seen more than once but under ten times. The CDR3 sequence: CASSQGHWVQRSYEQYF. In nucleotides, the CDR3 is TGTGCCAGCAGCCAAGGTCATTGGGTCCAGCGGTCCTACGAGCAGTACTTC. The gene calls are TRBV3-1 and TRBJ2-5, with D possibly being TRBD2 (5 bases). The J call may not be correct, given that the DNA end is closer to TRBJ2-7. The CDR3 spans 17 residues. Germline V gene data show CDR1 as LGHDT and CDR2 as YNNKEL (reference sequence).